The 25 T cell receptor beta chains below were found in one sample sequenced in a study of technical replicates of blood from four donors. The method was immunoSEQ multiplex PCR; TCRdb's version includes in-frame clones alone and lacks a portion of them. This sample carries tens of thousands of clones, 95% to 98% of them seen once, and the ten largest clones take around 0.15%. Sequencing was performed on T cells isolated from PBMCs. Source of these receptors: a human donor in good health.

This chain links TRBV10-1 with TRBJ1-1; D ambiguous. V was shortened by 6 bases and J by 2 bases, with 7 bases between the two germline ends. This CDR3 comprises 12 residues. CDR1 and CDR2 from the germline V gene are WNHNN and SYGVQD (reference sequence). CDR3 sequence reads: CASSRENTEAFF. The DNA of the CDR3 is TGCGCCAGCAGCCGGGAAAACACTGAAGCTTTCTTT.

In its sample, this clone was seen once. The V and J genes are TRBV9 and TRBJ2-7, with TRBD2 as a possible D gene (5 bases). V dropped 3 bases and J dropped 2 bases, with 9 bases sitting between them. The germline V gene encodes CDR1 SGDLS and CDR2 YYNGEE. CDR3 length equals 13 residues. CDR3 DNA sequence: TGTGCCAGCAGCGAGGGAGTAACCTACGAGCAGTACTTC. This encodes CASSEGVTYEQYF.

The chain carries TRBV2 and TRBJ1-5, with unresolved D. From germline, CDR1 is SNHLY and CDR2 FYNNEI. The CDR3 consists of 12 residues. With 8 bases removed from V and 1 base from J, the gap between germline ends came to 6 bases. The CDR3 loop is CASRGSNQPQHF. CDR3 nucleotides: TGTGCCAGCCGAGGCAGCAATCAGCCCCAGCATTTT.

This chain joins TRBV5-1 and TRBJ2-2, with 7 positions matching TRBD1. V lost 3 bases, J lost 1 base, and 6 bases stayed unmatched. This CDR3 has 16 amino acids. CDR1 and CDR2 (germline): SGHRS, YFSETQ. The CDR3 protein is CASSWTTGKNTGELFF. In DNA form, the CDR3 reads TGCGCCAGCAGCTGGACGACAGGGAAGAACACCGGGGAGCTGTTTTTT.

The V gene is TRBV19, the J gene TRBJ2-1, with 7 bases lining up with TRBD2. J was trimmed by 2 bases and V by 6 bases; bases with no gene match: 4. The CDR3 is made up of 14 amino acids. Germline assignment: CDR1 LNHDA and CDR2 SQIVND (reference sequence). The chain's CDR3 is CASSPSGTYNEQFF. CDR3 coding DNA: TGTGCCAGTAGCCCTAGCGGAACCTACAATGAGCAGTTCTTC.

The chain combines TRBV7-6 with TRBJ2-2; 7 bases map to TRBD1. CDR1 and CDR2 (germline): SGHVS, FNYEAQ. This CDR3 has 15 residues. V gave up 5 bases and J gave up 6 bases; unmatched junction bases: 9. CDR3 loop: CASSVQDRAAGELFF. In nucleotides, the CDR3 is TGTGCCAGCAGCGTCCAAGACAGGGCGGCCGGGGAGCTGTTTTTT. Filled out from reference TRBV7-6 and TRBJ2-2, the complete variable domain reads GAGVSQSPRYKVTKRGQDVALRCDPISGHVSLYWYRQALGQGPEFLTYFNYEAQQDKSGLPNDRFSAERPEGSISTLTIQRTEQRDSAMYRCASSVQDRAAGELFFGEGSRLTVL.

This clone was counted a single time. CDR3 in amino acids: CSVVQSDSTGGYTF. Here the CDR3 DNA reads TGCAGCGTTGTACAGTCGGACAGTACCGGTGGCTACACCTTC. The gene calls are TRBV29-1 and TRBJ1-2; weak D call: TRBD1 (6 bases). This CDR3 contains 14 residues. Germline lookup yields CDR1 SQVTM and CDR2 ANQGSEA. Trimming removed 4 bases at V and 7 bases at J, with 19 bases between.

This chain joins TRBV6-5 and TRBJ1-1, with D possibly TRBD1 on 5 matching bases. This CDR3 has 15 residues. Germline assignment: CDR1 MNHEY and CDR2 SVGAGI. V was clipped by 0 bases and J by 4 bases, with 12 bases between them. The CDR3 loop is CASSYSGGRVTEAFF. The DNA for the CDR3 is TGTGCCAGCAGTTACTCGGGGGGTCGCGTCACTGAAGCTTTCTTT.

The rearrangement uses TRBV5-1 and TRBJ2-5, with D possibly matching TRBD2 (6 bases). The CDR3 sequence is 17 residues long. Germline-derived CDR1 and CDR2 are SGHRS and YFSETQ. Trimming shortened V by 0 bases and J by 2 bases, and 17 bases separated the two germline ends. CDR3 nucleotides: TGCGCCAGCAGCTTGGCCGCCGGGCGCGGACTACAAGAGACCCAGTACTTC. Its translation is CASSLAAGRGLQETQYF.

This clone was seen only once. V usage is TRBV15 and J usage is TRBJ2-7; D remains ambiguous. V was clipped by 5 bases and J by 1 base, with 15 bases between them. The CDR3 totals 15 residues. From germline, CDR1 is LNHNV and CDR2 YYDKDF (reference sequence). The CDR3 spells CATSRPWPISYEQYF. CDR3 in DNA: TGTGCCACCAGCCGCCCGTGGCCGATTTCCTACGAGCAGTACTTC.

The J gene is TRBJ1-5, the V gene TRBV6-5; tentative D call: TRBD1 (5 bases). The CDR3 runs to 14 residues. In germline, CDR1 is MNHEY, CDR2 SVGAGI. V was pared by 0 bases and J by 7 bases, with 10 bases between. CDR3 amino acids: CASSYSGGRQPQHF. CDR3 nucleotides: TGTGCCAGCAGTTACTCCGGGGGACGACAGCCCCAGCATTTT.

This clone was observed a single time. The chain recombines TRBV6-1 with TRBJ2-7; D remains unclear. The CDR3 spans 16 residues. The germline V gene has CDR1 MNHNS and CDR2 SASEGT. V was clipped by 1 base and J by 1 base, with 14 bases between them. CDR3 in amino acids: CASSEGPLRESYEQYF. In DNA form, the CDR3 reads TGTGCCAGCAGTGAAGGTCCTCTTAGAGAGTCCTACGAGCAGTACTTC.

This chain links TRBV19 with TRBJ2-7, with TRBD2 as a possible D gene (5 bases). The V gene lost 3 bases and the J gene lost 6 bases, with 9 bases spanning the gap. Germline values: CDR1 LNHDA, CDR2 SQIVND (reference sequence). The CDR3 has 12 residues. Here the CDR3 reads CASSINGVEQYF. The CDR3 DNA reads TGTGCCAGTAGTATCAACGGGGTCGAGCAGTACTTC.

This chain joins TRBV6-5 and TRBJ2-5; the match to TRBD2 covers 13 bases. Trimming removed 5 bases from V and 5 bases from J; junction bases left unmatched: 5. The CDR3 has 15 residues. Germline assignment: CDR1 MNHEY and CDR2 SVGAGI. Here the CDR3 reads CASSVGLAGEETQYF. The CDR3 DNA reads TGTGCCAGCAGTGTTGGACTAGCGGGAGAGGAGACCCAGTACTTC.

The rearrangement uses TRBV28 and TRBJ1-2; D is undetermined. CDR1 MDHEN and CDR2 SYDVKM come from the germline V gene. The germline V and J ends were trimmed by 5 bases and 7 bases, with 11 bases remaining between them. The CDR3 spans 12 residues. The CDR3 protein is CASSPRVGGYTF. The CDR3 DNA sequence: TGTGCCAGCAGTCCTCGGGTGGGTGGCTACACCTTC.

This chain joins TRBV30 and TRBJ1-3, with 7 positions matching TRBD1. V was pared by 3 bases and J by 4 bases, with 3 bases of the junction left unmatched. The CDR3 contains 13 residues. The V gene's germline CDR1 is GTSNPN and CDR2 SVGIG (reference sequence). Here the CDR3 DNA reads TGTGCCTGGAGGGGGACAGCCGGAAACACCATATATTTT. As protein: CAWRGTAGNTIYF.

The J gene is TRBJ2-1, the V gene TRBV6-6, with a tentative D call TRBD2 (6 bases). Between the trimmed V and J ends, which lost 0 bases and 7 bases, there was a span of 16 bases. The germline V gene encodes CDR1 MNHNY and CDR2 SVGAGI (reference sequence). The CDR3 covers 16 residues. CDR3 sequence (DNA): TGTGCCAGCAGTTACTCGTTCCGGGAGATTGGGAATGAGCAGTTCTTC. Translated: CASSYSFREIGNEQFF.

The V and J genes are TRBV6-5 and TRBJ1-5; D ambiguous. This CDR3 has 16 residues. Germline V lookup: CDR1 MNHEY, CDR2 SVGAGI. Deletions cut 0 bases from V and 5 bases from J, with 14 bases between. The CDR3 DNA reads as TGTGCCAGCAGTTACTCTGGACTCCTAGGCGATCAGCCCCAGCATTTT. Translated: CASSYSGLLGDQPQHF.

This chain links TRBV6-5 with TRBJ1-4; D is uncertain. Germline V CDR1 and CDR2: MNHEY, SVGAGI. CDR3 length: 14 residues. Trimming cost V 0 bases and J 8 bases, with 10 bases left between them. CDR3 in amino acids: CASSYSGPNEKLFF. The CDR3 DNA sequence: TGTGCCAGCAGTTACTCGGGCCCGAACGAAAAACTGTTTTTT.

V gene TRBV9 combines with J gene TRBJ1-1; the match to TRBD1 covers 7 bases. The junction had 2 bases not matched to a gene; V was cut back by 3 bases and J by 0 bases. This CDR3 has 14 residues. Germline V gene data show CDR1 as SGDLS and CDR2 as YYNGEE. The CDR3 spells CASSAQGLNTEAFF. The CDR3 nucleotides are TGTGCCAGCAGCGCACAGGGGCTGAACACTGAAGCTTTCTTT. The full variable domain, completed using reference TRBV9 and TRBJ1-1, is DSGVTQTPKHLITATGQRVTLRCSPRSGDLSVYWYQQSLDQGLQFLIQYYNGEERAKGNILERFSAQQFPDLHSELNLSSLELGDSALYFCASSAQGLNTEAFFGQGTRLTVV.

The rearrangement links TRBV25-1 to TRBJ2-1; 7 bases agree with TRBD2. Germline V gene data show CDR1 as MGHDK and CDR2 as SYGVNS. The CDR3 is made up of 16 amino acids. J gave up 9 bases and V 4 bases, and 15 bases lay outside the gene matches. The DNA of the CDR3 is TGTGCCAGCAGTGGGGGAGGACTAGGCGTTTCGGGTGAGCAGTTCTTC. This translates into CASSGGGLGVSGEQFF. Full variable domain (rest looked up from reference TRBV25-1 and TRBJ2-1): EADIYQTPRYLVIGTGKKITLECSQTMGHDKMYWYQQDPGMELHLIHYSYGVNSTEKGDLSSESTVSRIRTEHFPLTLESARPSHTSQYLCASSGGGLGVSGEQFFGPGTRLTVL.

The CDR3 loop reads CASRPTGRSYEQYF. The CDR3 nucleotides are TGCGCCAGCAGGCCTACAGGGCGCTCCTACGAGCAGTACTTC. The V gene is TRBV4-1, the J gene TRBJ2-7; TRBD1 might be the D (6 bases). Trimming left V 6 bases short and J 0 bases short, with 12 bases between. There are 14 residues in the CDR3. The germline CDR1 and CDR2 sequences are MGHRA and YSYEKL.

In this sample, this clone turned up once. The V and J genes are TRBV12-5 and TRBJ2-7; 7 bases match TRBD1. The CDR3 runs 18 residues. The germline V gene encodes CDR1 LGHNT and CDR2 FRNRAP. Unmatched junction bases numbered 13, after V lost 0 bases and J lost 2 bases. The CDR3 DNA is TGTGCTAGTGGTTTGGTACAAACGGGACAGAAGAATCCCTACGAGCAGTACTTC. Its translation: CASGLVQTGQKNPYEQYF.

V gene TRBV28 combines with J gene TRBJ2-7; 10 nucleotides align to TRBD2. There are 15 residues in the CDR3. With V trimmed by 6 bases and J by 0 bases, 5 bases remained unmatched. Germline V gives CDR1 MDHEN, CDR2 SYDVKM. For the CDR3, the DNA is TGTGCCAGCAGGGTAGCGGGAGGAGGCTCCTACGAGCAGTACTTC. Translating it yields CASRVAGGGSYEQYF.

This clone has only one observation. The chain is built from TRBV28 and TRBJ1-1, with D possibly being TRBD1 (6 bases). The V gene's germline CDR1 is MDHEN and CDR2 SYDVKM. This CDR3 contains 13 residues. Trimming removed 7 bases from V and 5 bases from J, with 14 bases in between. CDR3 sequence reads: CASKRGTRTEAFF. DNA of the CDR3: TGTGCCAGCAAAAGGGGGACGAGGACTGAAGCTTTCTTT.